This T cell receptor (beta chain) emerged from a study of blood T cell repertoires in COVID-19. This CDR3 is built from 15 residues. V trimming: 2 bases; J trimming: 4 bases; junction bases outside the gene matches: 5. Germline-derived CDR1 and CDR2 are MNHEY and SMNVEV (reference sequence). Original analysis: How many nucleated cells were present was estimated from reference gene primer amplification. The repertoire was sequenced with immunoSEQ multiplex PCR; TCRdb's copy has only in-frame clones and lacks some. The V and J calls and clone size were taken over from that table, and D and trimming were inferred from the DNA. Among roughly 290,000 clones listed, around four fifths were seen once.

The TCR originated in a woman aged 50 to 60 with active or convalescent COVID-19. Input material: peripheral blood. The chain joins TRBV27 to TRBJ2-3, with 8 bases aligning to TRBD2. CDR3 sequence reads: CASSLAGGRSDTQYF. In DNA, the CDR3 is TGTGCCAGCAGTTTAGCGGGAGGAAGGTCAGATACGCAGTATTTT.